This entry lists 16 T cell receptor beta chains sequenced from one sample in a study of T-cell reconstitution after alpha-beta-depleted transplantation in children. This sample's TCRbeta library carried unique molecular identifier barcodes. TCRdb re-analysed the PCR reads in MiXCR, keeping a single row per CDR3 protein. Of around 60,000 distinct CDR3 sequences in the sample, roughly 45% were seen once. This specimen consisted of PBMCs, mostly from graft donor cells, obtained 360 days after TCRalphabeta/CD19-depleted stem cell transplant. These receptors came from a male patient younger than 18 who had a stem cell transplant for acute lymphoblastic leukemia, so the T cells may come from the graft donor.

This clonotype was seen many times. V is TRBV27 and J is TRBJ1-1; D is ambiguous. CDR3 length: 14 residues. V lost 1 base, J lost 1 base, and 7 bases lay in between. Germline V gene lookup returns CDR1 MNHEY and CDR2 SMNVEV (reference sequence). For the CDR3, the DNA is TGTGCCAGCAGTTTATACGGTACGAACACTGAAGCTTTCTTT. Translating it yields CASSLYGTNTEAFF.

A few counts support this clonotype. The chain joins TRBV9 to TRBJ2-7, with a possible D match to TRBD2 (5 bases). The CDR3 contains 14 residues. The ends were cut back, 0 bases at V and 3 bases at J, with 10 bases in the middle. Germline CDR1 SGDLS, CDR2 YYNGEE. In nucleotides, the CDR3 is TGTGCCAGCAGCGTAGAGGCAGACTACTACGAGCAGTACTTC. Its protein product is CASSVEADYYEQYF.

Only a few counts were recorded for this clonotype. The V gene is TRBV29-1, the J gene TRBJ2-1; maybe TRBD1 (5 bases). There are 12 residues in the CDR3. Trimming left V 0 bases short and J 7 bases short, with 7 bases between. Per germline, CDR1 SQVTM and CDR2 ANQGSEA. DNA of the CDR3: TGCAGCGTTGAAGAAGGGGAAAATGAGCAGTTCTTC. Its translation is CSVEEGENEQFF.

The chain carries TRBV12-3 or TRBV12-4 and TRBJ2-7; 12 nucleotides match TRBD2. The CDR3 has 15 residues. With V trimmed by 2 bases and J by 5 bases, 4 bases remained unmatched. The CDR3 region is CASSLWTSGVDEQYF. The DNA of the CDR3 is TGTGCCAGCAGTTTATGGACTAGCGGGGTCGACGAGCAGTACTTC.

The CDR3, as DNA: TGTGCCAGCAGCCCCTTTGCGGGGGTTACCTACGAGCAGTACTTC. Translating gives CASSPFAGVTYEQYF. The chain recombines TRBV3-1 with TRBJ2-7; 7 positions agree with TRBD2. The CDR3 runs 15 residues. Germline CDR1 is LGHDT and CDR2 is YNNKEL (reference sequence). The junction had 8 bases not matched to a gene; V was cut back by 4 bases and J by 2 bases.

This chain connects TRBV7-6 to TRBJ2-5; possibly TRBD2 for D (7 bases). The CDR3 runs to 18 residues. Germline CDR1 reads SGHVS; CDR2 reads FNYEAQ. V was cut by 2 bases and J by 4 bases, with 23 bases left in between. The CDR3 region has the DNA TGTGCCAGCAGCTTATCCCGTGACAGGTTGCGCGGGGGAGAGACCCAGTACTTC. Translating gives CASSLSRDRLRGGETQYF.

To note about this clonotype: This likely comes from a read error, as the CDR3 has no conserved phenylalanine or tryptophan at its end. J is TRBJ1-2 and V is TRBV7-2; D possibly corresponds to TRBD1 (5 bases). V gave up 6 bases and J gave up 5 bases, with 22 bases separating them. CDR1 and CDR2 (germline): SGHTA, FQGNSA. This CDR3 is 16 amino acids long. DNA for the CDR3: TGTGCCAGCAGATCCCCGCGGCCCAACAGGCGGTATGGCTACACCATC. This translates into CASRSPRPNRRYGYTI.

The chain carries TRBV7-9 and TRBJ2-3, with D unresolved. Germline V gives CDR1 SEHNR, CDR2 FQNEAQ (reference sequence). With 1 base removed from V and 6 bases from J, the gap between germline ends came to 5 bases. The CDR3 is 12 amino acids. The CDR3 is CASSLVVDTQYF. The CDR3 DNA follows: TGTGCCAGCAGCTTAGTGGTGGATACGCAGTATTTT.

The chain joins TRBV9 to TRBJ2-1; D is ambiguous. Deletions cut 0 bases from V and 10 bases from J, with 8 bases between. Germline values: CDR1 SGDLS, CDR2 YYNGEE. The CDR3 runs to 12 residues. This CDR3 reads CASSVAGEEQFF. The CDR3 nucleotides read TGTGCCAGCAGCGTAGCGGGTGAGGAGCAGTTCTTC.

This sequence joins TRBV7-2 and TRBJ2-7; 9 bases line up with TRBD1. Unmatched junction bases numbered 13, after V lost 6 bases and J lost 4 bases. The V gene's germline CDR1 is SGHTA and CDR2 FQGNSA. This CDR3 is built from 16 residues. CDR3 DNA: TGTGCCAGCAGTCCCCAGTACAGGGGGCCTATTTACGAGCAGTACTTC. It is translated as CASSPQYRGPIYEQYF.

This rearrangement joins TRBV20-1 to TRBJ2-7; TRBD2 matches 8 bases. V lost 4 bases, J lost 1 base, and 12 bases stayed unmatched. The V gene's germline CDR1 is DFQATT and CDR2 SNEGSKA (reference sequence). The length of the CDR3 is 16 residues. The CDR3 spells CSAILWGSGISYEQYF. Written as DNA, the CDR3 is TGCAGTGCTATCCTGTGGGGTAGCGGGATTTCCTACGAGCAGTACTTC.

The chain links TRBV29-1 to TRBJ1-3; TRBD1 might be the D (5 bases). Per germline, CDR1 SQVTM and CDR2 ANQGSEA. V was clipped by 4 bases and J by 6 bases, with 16 bases between them. The CDR3 consists of 14 residues. CDR3 bases: TGCAGCGTTGGGGGTGCAGGGAACGAAAACACCATATATTTT. This codes for CSVGGAGNENTIYF.

The chain combines TRBV12-3 or TRBV12-4 with TRBJ2-7; 7 bases line up with TRBD2. CDR3 length: 13 residues. With 8 bases clipped from V and 6 bases from J, the junction kept 10 bases outside the gene matches. The DNA of the CDR3 is TGTGCCAGCGGTCCGGCGGGAGACTCCGAGCAGTACTTC. As protein: CASGPAGDSEQYF.

This clonotype appeared a few times. V and J are TRBV6-5 and TRBJ2-4, with D hard to call. V lost 0 bases to trimming and J lost 0 bases, with 6 bases between them. CDR3 size: 15 residues. The germline gives CDR1 MNHEY, CDR2 SVGAGI. This CDR3 reads CASSYSDGAKNIQYF. In nucleotides, the CDR3 is TGTGCCAGCAGTTACTCGGATGGAGCCAAAAACATTCAGTACTTC.

The sample holds a few counts of this clonotype. Germline and junction disagree at one end, which may indicate a read error. V is TRBV2 and J is TRBJ2-7; 12 bases match TRBD2. The CDR3 totals 12 residues. The germline gives CDR1 SNHLY, CDR2 FYNNEI. Here the CDR3 reads CASSGLAGVVVF. CDR3 sequence (DNA): TGTGCCAGCAGTGGACTAGCGGGAGTAGTGGTCTTC.

In this sample, this clonotype turned up a few times. The chain employs TRBV10-3 and TRBJ2-3; D possibly corresponds to TRBD2 (5 bases). The CDR3 totals 17 residues. Germline V CDR1 and CDR2: ENHRY, SYGVKD. V lost 6 bases to trimming and J lost 0 bases, with 19 bases between them. This CDR3 reads CAIRTPSVGESTDTQYF. Here the CDR3 DNA reads TGTGCCATCAGAACCCCGTCGGTGGGAGAAAGCACAGATACGCAGTATTTT.